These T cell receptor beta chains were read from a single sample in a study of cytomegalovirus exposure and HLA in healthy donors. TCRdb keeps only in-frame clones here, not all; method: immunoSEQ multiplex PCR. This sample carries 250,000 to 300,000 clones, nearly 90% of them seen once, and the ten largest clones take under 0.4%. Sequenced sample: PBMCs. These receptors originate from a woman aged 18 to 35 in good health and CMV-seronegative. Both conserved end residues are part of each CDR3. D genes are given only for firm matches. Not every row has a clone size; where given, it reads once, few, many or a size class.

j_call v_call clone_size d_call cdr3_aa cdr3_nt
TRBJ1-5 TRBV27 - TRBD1 CASSAGTAILNQPQHF TGTGCCAGCAGTGCCGGGACAGCCATACTCAATCAGCCCCAGCATTTT
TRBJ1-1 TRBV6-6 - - CASSTAQGVVFF TGTGCCAGCAGTACCGCCCAAGGGGTTGTTTTCTTT
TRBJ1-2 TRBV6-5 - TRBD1 CASSYTGTGGIGYTF TGTGCCAGCAGTTACACGGGGACAGGGGGCATTGGCTACACCTTC
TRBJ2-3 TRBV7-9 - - CASSSDWSTDTQYF TGTGCCAGCAGCTCGGACTGGAGCACAGATACGCAGTATTTT
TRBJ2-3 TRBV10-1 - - CASSPGEVSTDTQYF TGCGCCAGCAGCCCCGGCGAGGTTAGCACAGATACGCAGTATTTT
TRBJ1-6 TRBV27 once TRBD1 CASSYRGTPLHF TGTGCCAGCAGCTACAGGGGTACACCCCTCCACTTT
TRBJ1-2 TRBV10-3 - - CAISELGAGEDGYTF TGTGCCATCAGTGAGCTTGGGGCAGGCGAGGACGGCTACACCTTC
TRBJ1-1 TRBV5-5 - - CASSLQGIVTEAFF TGTGCCAGCAGCTTGCAGGGTATTGTAACTGAAGCTTTCTTT
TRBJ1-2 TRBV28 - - CASSKRQVGGYTF TGTGCCAGCAGTAAAAGACAGGTTGGGGGCTACACCTTC
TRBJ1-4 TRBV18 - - CASSPPVGAGLKEKLFF TGTGCCAGCTCACCACCGGTTGGAGCAGGGTTGAAGGAAAAACTGTTTTTT
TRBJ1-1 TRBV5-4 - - CASSSFGGGEAEAFF TGTGCCAGCAGCTCATTCGGGGGGGGCGAAGCTGAAGCTTTCTTT
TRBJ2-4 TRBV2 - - CASRREMDVDIQYF TGTGCCAGCAGGAGGGAAATGGACGTGGACATTCAGTACTTC
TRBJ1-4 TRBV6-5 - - CASSRGGGEKLFF TGTGCCAGCAGCCGGGGGGGAGGTGAAAAACTGTTTTTT
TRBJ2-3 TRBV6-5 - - CASSYSREFTDTQYF TGTGCCAGCAGTTACTCAAGAGAATTTACAGATACGCAGTATTTT
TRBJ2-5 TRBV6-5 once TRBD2 CASSQTSGGGETQYF TGTGCCAGCAGTCAAACTAGCGGGGGGGGAGAGACCCAGTACTTC
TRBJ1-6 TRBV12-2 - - CASRLATRAHNSPLHF TGTGCAAGTCGCTTAGCGACCAGGGCGCATAATTCACCCCTCCACTTT
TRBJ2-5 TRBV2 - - CATEGGVEETQYF TGTGCCACGGAGGGGGGGGTCGAAGAGACCCAGTACTTC
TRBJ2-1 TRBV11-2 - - CASSLGGWDWEASNEQFF TGTGCCAGCAGCTTAGGGGGATGGGACTGGGAGGCTTCCAATGAGCAGTTCTTC
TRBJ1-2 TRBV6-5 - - CASSYSDGDYGYTF TGTGCCAGCAGTTACTCTGACGGGGACTATGGCTACACCTTC
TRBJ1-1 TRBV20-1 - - CTEGGLTEAFF TGCACTGAGGGGGGGCTGACTGAAGCTTTCTTT
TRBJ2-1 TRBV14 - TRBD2 CASSHTFSGGSYNEQFF TGTGCCAGCAGCCACACCTTTAGCGGGGGCTCCTACAATGAGCAGTTCTTC
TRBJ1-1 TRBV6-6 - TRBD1 CASSAGTGEGNTEAFF TGTGCCAGCAGCGCAGGGACAGGCGAGGGGAACACTGAAGCTTTCTTT
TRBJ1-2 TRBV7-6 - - CASSLAGGDPNYGYTF TGTGCCAGCAGCTTAGCGGGGGGAGACCCTAACTATGGCTACACCTTC
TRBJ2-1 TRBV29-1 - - CSTRLGGAYNEQFF TGCAGCACCCGGTTGGGAGGAGCCTACAATGAGCAGTTCTTC
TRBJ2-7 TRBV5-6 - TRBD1 CASSPGQDEQYF TGTGCCAGCAGCCCGGGACAGGACGAGCAGTACTTC
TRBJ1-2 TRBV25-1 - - CAGGDYNYGYTF TGTGCCGGAGGGGACTATAACTATGGCTACACCTTC
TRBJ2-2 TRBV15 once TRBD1 CATSRGQGGTGELFF TGTGCCACCAGCAGAGGACAGGGGGGAACCGGGGAGCTGTTTTTT
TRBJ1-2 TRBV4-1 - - CASSQGAGYGYTF TGCGCCAGCAGCCAAGGGGCAGGCTATGGCTACACCTTC
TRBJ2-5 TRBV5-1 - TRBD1 CASSWGGTGAGETQYF TGCGCCAGCAGCTGGGGAGGGACAGGGGCCGGAGAGACCCAGTACTTC
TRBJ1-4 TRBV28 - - CASSRLRDNSPTNEKLFF TGTGCCAGCAGTCGCCTCCGGGACAACTCACCAACTAATGAAAAACTGTTTTTT
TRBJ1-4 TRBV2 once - CASSVHREEKLFF TGTGCCAGCAGTGTCCACAGGGAAGAAAAACTGTTTTTT